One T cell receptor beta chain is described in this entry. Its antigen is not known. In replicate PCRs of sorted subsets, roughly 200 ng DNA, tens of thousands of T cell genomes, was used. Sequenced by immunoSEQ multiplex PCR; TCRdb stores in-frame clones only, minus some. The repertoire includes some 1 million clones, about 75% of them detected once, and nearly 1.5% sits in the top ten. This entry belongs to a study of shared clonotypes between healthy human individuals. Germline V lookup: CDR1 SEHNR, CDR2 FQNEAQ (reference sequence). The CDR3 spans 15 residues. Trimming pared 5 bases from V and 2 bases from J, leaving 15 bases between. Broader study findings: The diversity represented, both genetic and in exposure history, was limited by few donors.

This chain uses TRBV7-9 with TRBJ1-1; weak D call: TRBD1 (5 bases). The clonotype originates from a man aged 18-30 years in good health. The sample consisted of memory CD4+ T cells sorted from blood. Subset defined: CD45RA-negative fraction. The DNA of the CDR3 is TGTGCCAGCAGCGCCCAGGGTTCACTTAACACTGAAGCTTTCTTT. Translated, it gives CASSAQGSLNTEAFF. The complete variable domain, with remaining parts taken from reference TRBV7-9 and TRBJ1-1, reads DTGVSQNPRHKITKRGQNVTFRCDPISEHNRLYWYRQTLGQGPEFLTYFQNEAQLEKSRLLSDRFSAERPKGSFSTLEIQRTEQGDSAMYLCASSAQGSLNTEAFFGQGTRLTVV.